The 19 T cell receptor beta chains in this list originate from one sample, sequenced in a study of OX40 agonist ivuxolimab in advanced cancers. Sequencing was performed with immunoSEQ multiplex PCR; in TCRdb, only in-frame clones are kept and a portion is missing. The data contain tens of thousands of clones, roughly 84% of them singletons. Sample: CD4+ or CD8+ T cells sorted from blood, taken in a trial of the OX40 agonist ivuxolimab. These TCRs come from an adult with an advanced solid tumor such as melanoma, head and neck, liver or kidney cancer.

V gene TRBV2 combines with J gene TRBJ1-2; tentative D call: TRBD1 (5 bases). V dropped 7 bases and J dropped 7 bases, with 13 bases sitting between them. Per germline, CDR1 SNHLY and CDR2 FYNNEI. The CDR3 extends over 12 amino acids. CDR3 region: CASTSSGLGYTF. Written as DNA, the CDR3 is TGTGCCAGCACCTCATCAGGGCTTGGCTACACCTTC.

The chain uses TRBV18 and TRBJ2-2; D gene unclear. The CDR3 is made up of 16 amino acids. Germline values: CDR1 KGHSH, CDR2 LQKENI. V gave up 2 bases and J gave up 6 bases, with 16 bases separating them. The CDR3 region is CASSPSASRYPGELFF. The CDR3 DNA reads as TGTGCCAGCTCACCATCAGCCAGTCGCTACCCCGGGGAGCTGTTTTTT.

The CDR3, as DNA: TGTGCCAGTAGACAGGGCTATAATTCACCCCTCCACTTT. Amino acids: CASRQGYNSPLHF. V and J are TRBV6-6 and TRBJ1-6, with 7 bases fitting TRBD1. There are 13 residues in the CDR3. The junction had 2 bases not matched to a gene; V was cut back by 9 bases and J by 3 bases. The germline V gene encodes CDR1 MNHNY and CDR2 SVGAGI (reference sequence).

V is TRBV7-9 and J is TRBJ2-7, with 7 positions matching TRBD1. The length of the CDR3 is 15 residues. Per the germline V gene, CDR1 is SEHNR and CDR2 is FQNEAQ (reference sequence). With V trimmed by 6 bases and J by 5 bases, 13 bases remained unmatched. The CDR3 nucleotides are TGTGCCAGCAGTCGAGATGACAGGGAAGGCGACGAGCAGTACTTC. Translation gives CASSRDDREGDEQYF.

The chain has TRBV5-1 and TRBJ1-1; no clear D gene. The CDR3 totals 13 residues. CDR1 SGHRS and CDR2 YFSETQ come from the germline V gene. Trimming took off 3 bases at V and 0 bases at J, with 6 bases between the two ends. This CDR3 reads CASSWEMNTEAFF. In nucleotides, the CDR3 is TGCGCCAGCAGCTGGGAAATGAACACTGAAGCTTTCTTT.

The chain employs TRBV11-2 and TRBJ2-3, with D hard to call. Germline V CDR1 and CDR2: SGHAT, FQNNGV. The germline V and J ends were trimmed by 1 base and 4 bases, with 3 bases remaining between them. The CDR3 spans 12 residues. The DNA of the CDR3 is TGTGCCAGCAGCTTAGTCCCAGATACGCAGTATTTT. Its protein is CASSLVPDTQYF.

The genes are TRBV2 and TRBJ2-1, with 10 bases that match TRBD2. Unmatched junction bases numbered 4, after V lost 2 bases and J lost 6 bases. Germline V gives CDR1 SNHLY, CDR2 FYNNEI. There are 15 residues in the CDR3. CDR3 nucleotide sequence: TGTGCCAGCAGTGAACTAGCGGGAGACAGCAATGAGCAGTTCTTC. Translated: CASSELAGDSNEQFF.

This chain uses TRBV6-6 with TRBJ1-3; no clear D gene. Germline-derived CDR1 and CDR2 are MNHNY and SVGAGI (reference sequence). This CDR3 comprises 15 residues. The ends were cut back, 4 bases at V and 2 bases at J, with 12 bases in the middle. In DNA, the CDR3 is TGTGCCAGCAGTTTGGGTGGGAGGACTGGAAACACCATATATTTT. Amino acid sequence: CASSLGGRTGNTIYF.

The chain has TRBV25-1 and TRBJ2-5, with D tentatively TRBD2 (5 bases). The germline V gene encodes CDR1 MGHDK and CDR2 SYGVNS. This CDR3 region has 15 residues. Trimming stripped 4 bases from V and 0 bases from J, with 12 bases between. This CDR3 reads CASSVGRTYQETQYF. DNA for the CDR3: TGTGCCAGCAGTGTAGGACGGACTTACCAAGAGACCCAGTACTTC.

DNA for the CDR3: TGCGCCAGCAGCCCGGGGGATGGTGGTGGCTACACCTTC. This translates into CASSPGDGGGYTF. The chain has TRBV5-1 and TRBJ1-2, with D perhaps matching TRBD1 (5 bases). The CDR3 is 13 amino acids. V lost 4 bases and J 7 bases, leaving 14 bases between the germline ends. Germline-derived CDR1 and CDR2 are SGHRS and YFSETQ.

The rearrangement uses TRBV18 and TRBJ1-2; TRBD1 is a possible D gene (6 bases). Germline V gene sequence: CDR1 KGHSH, CDR2 LQKENI. This CDR3 has 14 residues. V lost 4 bases and J 4 bases, leaving 13 bases between the germline ends. The CDR3 region has the DNA TGTGCCAGCTCACTCGCGGGGGGCGGCTATGGCTACACCTTC. Translation: CASSLAGGGYGYTF.

The rearrangement uses TRBV7-9 and TRBJ2-5; weak D call: TRBD2 (5 bases). The CDR3 runs to 14 residues. Germline V CDR1 and CDR2: SEHNR, FQNEAQ (reference sequence). Trimming stripped 3 bases from V and 4 bases from J, with 12 bases between. CDR3 bases: TGTGCCAGCAGCTTCACTAGATCGAGAGAGACCCAGTACTTC. Protein sequence: CASSFTRSRETQYF.

The chain employs TRBV11-2 and TRBJ2-7; the D gene could be TRBD1 or TRBD2 (5 bases each). The CDR3 length is 14 residues. Trimming cost V 4 bases and J 0 bases, with 10 bases left between them. The germline V gene has CDR1 SGHAT and CDR2 FQNNGV. The CDR3 here is CASSWDGSSYEQYF. The CDR3 DNA follows: TGTGCCAGCAGCTGGGACGGAAGCTCCTACGAGCAGTACTTC.

The CDR3 loop is CASSVTGQTNEKLFF. DNA of the CDR3: TGTGCCAGCAGTGTGACAGGACAAACTAATGAAAAACTGTTTTTT. This sequence joins TRBV2 and TRBJ1-4; D may be TRBD1 (6 bases). This CDR3 is built from 15 residues. Trimming removed 4 bases from V and 1 base from J, with 10 bases in between. CDR1 is SNHLY and CDR2 is FYNNEI in the germline V gene.

This chain uses TRBV4-3 with TRBJ2-2; D is perhaps TRBD1 (5 bases). Between the trimmed V and J ends, which lost 0 bases and 5 bases, there was a span of 13 bases. This CDR3 is built from 16 residues. Germline CDR1 and CDR2: LGHNA and YSLEER. The CDR3 loop is CASSQENWGRTGELFF. The CDR3 DNA reads as TGCGCCAGCAGCCAAGAAAATTGGGGCCGAACCGGGGAGCTGTTTTTT.

This clone has more than one count but fewer than ten. The chain employs TRBV5-4 and TRBJ2-1; 8 bases match TRBD2. Trimming removed 4 bases from V and 0 bases from J; junction bases left unmatched: 6. The V gene's germline CDR1 is SGHNT and CDR2 YYREEE (reference sequence). The CDR3 extends over 16 amino acids. CDR3 nucleotides: TGTGCCAGCAGCGCCGGGGGGGCCAGCTCCTACAATGAGCAGTTCTTC. Translating it yields CASSAGGASSYNEQFF. Full variable domain (outside the CDR3, taken from reference TRBV5-4 and TRBJ2-1): ETGVTQSPTHLIKTRGQQVTLRCSSQSGHNTVSWYQQALGQGPQFIFQYYREEENGRGNFPPRFSGLQFPNYSSELNVNALELDDSALYLCASSAGGASSYNEQFFGPGTRLTVL.

A few counts support this clone. The gene calls are TRBV27 and TRBJ2-1, with a possible D match to TRBD2 (6 bases). Germline CDR1 reads MNHEY; CDR2 reads SMNVEV (reference sequence). The CDR3 covers 14 residues. Deletions cut 1 base from V and 9 bases from J, with 13 bases between. The CDR3 loop is CASSLWAGRTEQFF. As DNA, the CDR3 is TGTGCCAGCAGTTTATGGGCGGGACGGACTGAGCAGTTCTTC.

V is TRBV6-5 and J is TRBJ1-1; D is perhaps TRBD1 (6 bases). CDR3 size: 14 residues. V shed 6 bases and J shed 4 bases, with 15 bases lying between them. The germline V gene has CDR1 MNHEY and CDR2 SVGAGI. The CDR3, as DNA: TGTGCCAGCAGAGATAACAGGGAGAGCACTGAAGCTTTCTTT. It encodes CASRDNRESTEAFF.

The V call is TRBV29-1, the J call TRBJ2-2; TRBD2 agrees at 10 bases. This CDR3 has 16 amino acids. CDR1 SQVTM and CDR2 ANQGSEA come from the germline V gene. V lost 6 bases and J lost 6; bases outside the gene matches: 13. The CDR3 protein is CSVSKIPGTSAGELFF. CDR3 coding DNA: TGCAGCGTAAGCAAAATACCCGGGACTAGCGCCGGGGAGCTGTTTTTT.